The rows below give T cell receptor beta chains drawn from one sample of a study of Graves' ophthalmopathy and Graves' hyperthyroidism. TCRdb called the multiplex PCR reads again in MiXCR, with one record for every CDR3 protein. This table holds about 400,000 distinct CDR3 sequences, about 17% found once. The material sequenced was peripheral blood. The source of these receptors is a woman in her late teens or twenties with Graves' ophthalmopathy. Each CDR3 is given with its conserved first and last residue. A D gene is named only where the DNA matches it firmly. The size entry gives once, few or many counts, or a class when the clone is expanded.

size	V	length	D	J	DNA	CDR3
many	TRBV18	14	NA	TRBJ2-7	TGTGCCAGCTCACCACCCTGGGGTACCTACGAGCAGTACTTC	CASSPPWGTYEQYF
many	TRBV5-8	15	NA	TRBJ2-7	TGTGCCAGCAGCCGACCCGGGACACTTTCCTACGAGCAGTACTTC	CASSRPGTLSYEQYF
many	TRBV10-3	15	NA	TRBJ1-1	TGTGCCATCAGTGACGGCCCCATAGGGGTCACTGAAGCTTTCTTT	CAISDGPIGVTEAFF
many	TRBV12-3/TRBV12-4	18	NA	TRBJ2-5	TGTGCCAGCTCCCAGGGGCCCTCGGGACGCGCGGAACAAGAGACCCAGTACTTC	CASSQGPSGRAEQETQYF
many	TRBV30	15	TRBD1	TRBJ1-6	TGTGCCTGGAGTCCCCGGGACAGGGTGATTTCACCCCTCCACTTT	CAWSPRDRVISPLHF
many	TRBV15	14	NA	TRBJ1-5	TGTGCCACCAGCAGAGACCTGAGCAATCAGCCCCAGCATTTT	CATSRDLSNQPQHF
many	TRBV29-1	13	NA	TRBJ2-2	TGCAGCGTTGGGCGGGAGAACACCGGGGAGCTGTTTTTT	CSVGRENTGELFF
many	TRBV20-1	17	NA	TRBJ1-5	TGCAGTGCTAGGTTAGACCCGACCCCAGGGGGCAATCAGCCCCAGCATTTT	CSARLDPTPGGNQPQHF
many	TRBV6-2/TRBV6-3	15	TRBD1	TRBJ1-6	TGTGCCAGCAGTCACCGGGACAGGCCTAATTCACCCCTCCACTTT	CASSHRDRPNSPLHF
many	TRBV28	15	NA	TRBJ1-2	TGTGCCAGCAGCCCCCGGACAGAGACTAACTATGGCTACACCTTC	CASSPRTETNYGYTF